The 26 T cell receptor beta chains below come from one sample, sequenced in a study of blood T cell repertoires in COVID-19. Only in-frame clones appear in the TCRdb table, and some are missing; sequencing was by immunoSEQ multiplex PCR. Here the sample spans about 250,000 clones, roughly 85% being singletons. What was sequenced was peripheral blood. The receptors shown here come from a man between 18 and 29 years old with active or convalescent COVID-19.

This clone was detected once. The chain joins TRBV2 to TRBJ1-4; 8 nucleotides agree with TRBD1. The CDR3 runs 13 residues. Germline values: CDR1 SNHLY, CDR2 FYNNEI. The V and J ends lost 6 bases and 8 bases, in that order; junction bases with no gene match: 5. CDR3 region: CASRRQGNEKLFF. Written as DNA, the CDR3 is TGTGCCAGCAGAAGACAGGGGAACGAAAAACTGTTTTTT.

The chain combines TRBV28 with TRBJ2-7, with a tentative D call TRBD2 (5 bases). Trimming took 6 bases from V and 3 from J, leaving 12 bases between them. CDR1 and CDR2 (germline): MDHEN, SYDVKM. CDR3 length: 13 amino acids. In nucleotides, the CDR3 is TGTGCCAGCAGGAGGACTCATAACTACGAGCAGTACTTC. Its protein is CASRRTHNYEQYF. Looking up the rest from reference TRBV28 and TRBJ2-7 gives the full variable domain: DVKVTQSSRYLVKRTGEKVFLECVQDMDHENMFWYRQDPGLGLRLIYFSYDVKMKEKGDIPEGYSVSREKKERFSLILESASTNQTSMYLCASRRTHNYEQYFGPGTRLTVT.

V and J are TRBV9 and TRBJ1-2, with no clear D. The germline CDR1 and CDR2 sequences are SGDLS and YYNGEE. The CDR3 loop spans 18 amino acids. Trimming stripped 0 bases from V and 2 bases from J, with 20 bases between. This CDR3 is CASSVGMSSNVINYGYTF. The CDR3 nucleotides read TGTGCCAGCAGCGTAGGAATGAGCTCTAATGTCATAAACTATGGCTACACCTTC.

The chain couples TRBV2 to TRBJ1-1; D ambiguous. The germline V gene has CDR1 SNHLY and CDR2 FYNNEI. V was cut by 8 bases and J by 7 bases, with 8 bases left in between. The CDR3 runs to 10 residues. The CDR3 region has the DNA TGTGCCAGCCGTAGTAATGAAGCTTTCTTT. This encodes CASRSNEAFF. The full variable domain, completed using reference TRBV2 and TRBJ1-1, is EPEVTQTPSHQVTQMGQEVILRCVPISNHLYFYWYRQILGQKVEFLVSFYNNEISEKSEIFDDQFSVERPDGSNFTLKIRSTKLEDSAMYFCASRSNEAFFGQGTRLTVV.

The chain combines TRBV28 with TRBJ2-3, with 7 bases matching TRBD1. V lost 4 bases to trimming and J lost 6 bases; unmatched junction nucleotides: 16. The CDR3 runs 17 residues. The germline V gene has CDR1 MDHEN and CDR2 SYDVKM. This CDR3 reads CASSSSPGTESMDTQYF. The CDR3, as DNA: TGTGCCAGCAGTTCCTCACCCGGGACAGAATCTATGGATACGCAGTATTTT.

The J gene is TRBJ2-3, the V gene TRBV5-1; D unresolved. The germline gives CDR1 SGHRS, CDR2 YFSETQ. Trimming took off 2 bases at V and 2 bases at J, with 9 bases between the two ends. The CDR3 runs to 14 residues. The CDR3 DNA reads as TGCGCCAGCAGCTTAGCTAGAAACACAGATACGCAGTATTTT. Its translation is CASSLARNTDTQYF.

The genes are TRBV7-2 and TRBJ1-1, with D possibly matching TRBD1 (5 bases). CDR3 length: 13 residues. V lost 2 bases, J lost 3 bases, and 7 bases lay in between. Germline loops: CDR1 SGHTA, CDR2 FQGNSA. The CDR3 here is CASSLIQDTEAFF. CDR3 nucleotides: TGTGCCAGCAGCTTAATACAGGACACTGAAGCTTTCTTT.

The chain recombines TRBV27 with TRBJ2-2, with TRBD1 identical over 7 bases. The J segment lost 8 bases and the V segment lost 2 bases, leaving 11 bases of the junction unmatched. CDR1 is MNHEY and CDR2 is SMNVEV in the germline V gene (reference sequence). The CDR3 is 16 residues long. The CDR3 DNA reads TGTGCCAGCAGTTTAAGACAGGGCATATTCCGGGGGGAGCTGTTTTTT. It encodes CASSLRQGIFRGELFF.

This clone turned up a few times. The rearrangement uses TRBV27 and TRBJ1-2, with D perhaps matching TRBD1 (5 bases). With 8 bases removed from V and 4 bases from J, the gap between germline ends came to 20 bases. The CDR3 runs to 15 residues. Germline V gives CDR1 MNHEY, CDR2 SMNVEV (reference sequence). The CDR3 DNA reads TGTGCCAGCGCCCGAACCCCGACAGCCAGCTATGGCTACACCTTC. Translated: CASARTPTASYGYTF.

The CDR3 is CASSEGQGNNEKLFF. CDR3 in DNA: TGTGCCAGCAGCGAGGGACAGGGAAATAATGAAAAACTGTTTTTT. The rearrangement joins TRBV9 to TRBJ1-4, with 9 bases matching TRBD1. The CDR3 extends over 15 amino acids. Germline values: CDR1 SGDLS, CDR2 YYNGEE. The ends lost 3 bases at V and 4 bases at J; junction bases unmatched: 4.

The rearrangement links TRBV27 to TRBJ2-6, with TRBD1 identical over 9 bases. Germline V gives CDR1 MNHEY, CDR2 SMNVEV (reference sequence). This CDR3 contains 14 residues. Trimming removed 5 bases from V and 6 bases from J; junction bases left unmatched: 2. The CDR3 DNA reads TGTGCCAGCAGTAGGACAGGGGTGGCCAACGTCCTGACTTTC. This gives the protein CASSRTGVANVLTF.

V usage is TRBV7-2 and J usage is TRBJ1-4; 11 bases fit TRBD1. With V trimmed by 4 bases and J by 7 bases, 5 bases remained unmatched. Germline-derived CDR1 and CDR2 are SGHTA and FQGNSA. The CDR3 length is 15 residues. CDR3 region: CASSYTGTGGEKLFF. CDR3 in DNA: TGTGCCAGCAGCTACACTGGGACAGGGGGTGAAAAACTGTTTTTT.

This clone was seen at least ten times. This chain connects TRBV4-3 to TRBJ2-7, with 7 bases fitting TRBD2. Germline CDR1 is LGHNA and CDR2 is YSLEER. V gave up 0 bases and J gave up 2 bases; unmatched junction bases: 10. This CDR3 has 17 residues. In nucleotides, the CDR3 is TGCGCCAGCAGCCAAGAATGGATGGCTAGCGGAGCCTACGAGCAGTACTTC. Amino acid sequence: CASSQEWMASGAYEQYF.

CDR3 DNA sequence: TGTGCCAGCAGCGTGATAACAGGGAATGAAGCTTTCTTT. Translation: CASSVITGNEAFF. The chain uses TRBV9 and TRBJ1-1; D might be TRBD1 (6 bases). Between the trimmed V and J ends, which lost 2 bases and 7 bases, there was a span of 12 bases. There are 13 residues in the CDR3. Germline V gene sequence: CDR1 SGDLS, CDR2 YYNGEE.

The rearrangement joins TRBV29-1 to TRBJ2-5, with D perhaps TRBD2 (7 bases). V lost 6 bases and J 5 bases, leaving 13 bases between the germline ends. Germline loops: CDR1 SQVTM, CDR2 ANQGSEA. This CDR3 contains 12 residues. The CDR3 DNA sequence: TGCAGCGTGGAGGGGGGGACGGAGACCCAGTACTTC. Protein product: CSVEGGTETQYF. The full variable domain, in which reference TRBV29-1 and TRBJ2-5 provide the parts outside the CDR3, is SAVISQKPSRDICQRGTSLTIQCQVDSQVTMMFWYRQQPGQSLTLIATANQGSEATYESGFVIDKFPISRPNLTFSTLTVSNMSPEDSSIYLCSVEGGTETQYFGPGTRLLVL.

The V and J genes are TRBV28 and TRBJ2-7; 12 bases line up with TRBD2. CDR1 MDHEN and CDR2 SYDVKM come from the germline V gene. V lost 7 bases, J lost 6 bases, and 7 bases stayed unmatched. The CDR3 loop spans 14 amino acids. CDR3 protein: CASTPSGRASEQYF. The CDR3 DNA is TGTGCCAGCACCCCTAGCGGGAGGGCCTCCGAGCAGTACTTC.

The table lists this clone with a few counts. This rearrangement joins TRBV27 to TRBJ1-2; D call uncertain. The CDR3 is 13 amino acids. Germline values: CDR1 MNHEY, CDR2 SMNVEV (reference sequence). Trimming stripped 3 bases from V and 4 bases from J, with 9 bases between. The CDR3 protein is CASSFGRGYGYTF. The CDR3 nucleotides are TGTGCCAGCAGTTTTGGCCGGGGCTATGGCTACACCTTC.

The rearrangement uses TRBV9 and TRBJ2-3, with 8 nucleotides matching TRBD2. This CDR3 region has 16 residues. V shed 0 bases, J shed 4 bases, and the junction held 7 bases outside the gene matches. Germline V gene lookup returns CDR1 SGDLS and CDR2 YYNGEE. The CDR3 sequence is CASSVDGRAGADTQYF. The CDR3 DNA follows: TGTGCCAGCAGCGTAGACGGGAGGGCCGGGGCAGATACGCAGTATTTT.

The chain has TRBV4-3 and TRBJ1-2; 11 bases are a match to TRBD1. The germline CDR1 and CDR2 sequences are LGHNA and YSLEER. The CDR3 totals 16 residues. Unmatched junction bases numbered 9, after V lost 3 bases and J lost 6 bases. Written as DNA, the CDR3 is TGCGCCAGCAGCCAGGATGGACAGGGGGCAATCAATGGCTACACCTTC. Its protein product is CASSQDGQGAINGYTF.

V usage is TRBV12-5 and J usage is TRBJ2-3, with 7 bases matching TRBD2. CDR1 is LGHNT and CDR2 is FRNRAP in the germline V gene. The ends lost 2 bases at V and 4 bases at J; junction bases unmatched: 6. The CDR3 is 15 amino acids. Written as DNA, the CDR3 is TGTGCTAGTGGTTTGTATCTAGCGGACGCAGATACGCAGTATTTT. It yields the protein CASGLYLADADTQYF.

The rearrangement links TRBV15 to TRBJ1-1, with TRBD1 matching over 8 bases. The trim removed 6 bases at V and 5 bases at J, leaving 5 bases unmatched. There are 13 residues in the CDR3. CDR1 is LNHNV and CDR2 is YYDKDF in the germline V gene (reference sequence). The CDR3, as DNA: TGTGCCACCAGTCGGGGGGACAGGACTGAAGCTTTCTTT. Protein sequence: CATSRGDRTEAFF. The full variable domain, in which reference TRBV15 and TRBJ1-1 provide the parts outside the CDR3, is DAMVIQNPRYQVTQFGKPVTLSCSQTLNHNVMYWYQQKSSQAPKLLFHYYDKDFNNEADTPDNFQSRRPNTSFCFLDIRSPGLGDTAMYLCATSRGDRTEAFFGQGTRLTVV.

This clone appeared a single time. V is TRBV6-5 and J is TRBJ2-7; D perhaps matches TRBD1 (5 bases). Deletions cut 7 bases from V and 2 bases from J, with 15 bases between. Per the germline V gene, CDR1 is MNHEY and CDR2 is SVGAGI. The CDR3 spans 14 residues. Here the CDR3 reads CASNTGILAYEQYF. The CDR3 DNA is TGTGCCAGCAATACAGGAATCCTCGCCTACGAGCAGTACTTC.

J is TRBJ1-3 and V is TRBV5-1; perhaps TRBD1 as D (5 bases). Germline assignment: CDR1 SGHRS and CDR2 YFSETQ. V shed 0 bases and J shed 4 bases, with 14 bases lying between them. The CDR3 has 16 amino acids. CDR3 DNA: TGCGCCAGCAGCTTGGTTCCCCCAGGGCAAGGAAACACCATATATTTT. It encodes CASSLVPPGQGNTIYF.

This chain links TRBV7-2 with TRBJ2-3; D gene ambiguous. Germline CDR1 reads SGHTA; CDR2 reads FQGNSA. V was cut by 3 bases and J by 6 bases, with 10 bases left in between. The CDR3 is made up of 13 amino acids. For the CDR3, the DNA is TGTGCCAGCAGCTTTTTAGACTGGGATACGCAGTATTTT. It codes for CASSFLDWDTQYF. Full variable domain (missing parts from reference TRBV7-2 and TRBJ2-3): GAGVSQSPSNKVTEKGKDVELRCDPISGHTALYWYRQSLGQGLEFLIYFQGNSAPDKSGLPSDRFSAERTGGSVSTLTIQRTQQEDSAVYLCASSFLDWDTQYFGPGTRLTVL.

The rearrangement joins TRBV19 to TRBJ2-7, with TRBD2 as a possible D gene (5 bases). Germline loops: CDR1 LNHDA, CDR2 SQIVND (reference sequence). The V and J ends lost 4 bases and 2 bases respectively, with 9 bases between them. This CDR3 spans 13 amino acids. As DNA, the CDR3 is TGTGCCAGTAGTAAGCTAGCTACCTACGAGCAGTACTTC. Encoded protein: CASSKLATYEQYF.

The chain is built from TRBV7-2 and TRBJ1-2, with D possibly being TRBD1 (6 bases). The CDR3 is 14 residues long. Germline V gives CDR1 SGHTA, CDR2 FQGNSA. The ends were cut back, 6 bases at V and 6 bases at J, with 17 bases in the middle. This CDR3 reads CASSYTPAGDGYTF. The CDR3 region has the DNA TGTGCCAGCAGTTATACCCCCGCAGGGGATGGCTACACCTTC.